This T cell receptor (beta chain) was recorded in a study of glioma-infiltrating T cells after dendritic cell vaccination. Assay: immunoSEQ multiplex PCR; the TCRdb copy retains only in-frame clones and omits some. The sample gives roughly 96,000 clones, approximately 81% of which show up once; 5.5% to 7% is in the top ten. The V gene's germline CDR1 is LNHNV and CDR2 YYDKDF (reference sequence). V lost 4 bases and J lost 2, with 12 bases in between. CDR3 length: 14 amino acids. Material: blood, obtained before dendritic cell vaccination. The source of this sequence is a human donor with glioblastoma. The chain recombines TRBV15 with TRBJ2-7, with a weak D call TRBD1 (6 bases). The CDR3, as DNA: TGTGCCACCAGCACAGGACAGAACACCTACGAGCAGTACTTC. Encoded protein: CATSTGQNTYEQYF. Filled out from reference TRBV15 and TRBJ2-7, the complete variable domain reads DAMVIQNPRYQVTQFGKPVTLSCSQTLNHNVMYWYQQKSSQAPKLLFHYYDKDFNNEADTPDNFQSRRPNTSFCFLDIRSPGLGDTAMYLCATSTGQNTYEQYFGPGTRLTVT.